Given below is one T cell receptor beta chain in context. A read error likely explains this, since a far larger clone differs by one base. The record originates from a study of shared clonotypes between healthy human individuals. TCRdb's copy holds only in-frame clones and misses some; the assay was immunoSEQ multiplex PCR. The sample consists of about 490,000 clones, 81% of them appearing once. This CDR3 has 16 amino acids. Looked up from germline, CDR1 is MGHRA and CDR2 is YSYEKL. V was clipped by 0 bases and J by 6 bases, with 14 bases between them. Sequencing was performed on PBMCs. The chain has TRBV4-1 and TRBJ2-2; a weak D match, TRBD2 (6 bases). The origin of this receptor is a woman in her forties in good health. Some clones in this sample may be carry-over from other donors' samples. The CDR3 protein is CASSQDLQPGAGELFF. CDR3 bases: TGCGCCAGCAGCCAAGATCTTCAGCCGGGGGCCGGGGAGCTGTTTTTT.